The T cell receptor (beta chain) under discussion was sequenced for a study of tumor-infiltrating lymphocytes in localized non-small cell lung cancer. This table comes from immunoSEQ multiplex PCR, and its TCRdb copy is limited to in-frame clones, with some not included. The sample lists about 23,000 clones, 69% occurring once. Notes on this clone: Its matching antigen is unknown.

Study-wide results and caveats: Available tissue quantity limited TCR sequencing to a patient subset. No T-cell fraction difference was seen between IM1 and IM2 tumors.

The germline CDR1 and CDR2 sequences are SGHNT and YYREEE (reference sequence). The CDR3 contains 14 residues. The junction had 10 bases not matched to a gene; V was cut back by 4 bases and J by 7 bases. The sample taken for sequencing was lung tumor tissue. The V gene is TRBV5-4, the J gene TRBJ1-2, with 7 bases lining up with TRBD1. This sequence originates from a human donor with non-small cell lung cancer. DNA of the CDR3: TGTGCCAGCAGCGAGGACAGGCTCTCGCTTGGCTACACCTTC. Translation: CASSEDRLSLGYTF.